One and the same sample provided the 26 T cell receptor beta chains below, sequenced in a study of OX40 agonist ivuxolimab in advanced cancers. Library construction relied on the immunoSEQ multiplex PCR assay. Not all clones reach the TCRdb copy of this immuneACCESS table, which keeps in-frame sequences only. Checked studies attribute under half of the gap to unresolved V genes and leave the rest unexplained. Present in this sample are about 50,000 clones, around 90% of which were seen just once. The ten largest clones represent just over 0.6% of the sample. Sequencing was performed on CD4+ or CD8+ T cells sorted from blood, taken in a trial of the OX40 agonist ivuxolimab. The source of these receptors is an adult with an advanced solid tumor such as melanoma, head and neck, liver or kidney cancer.

J is TRBJ2-1 and V is TRBV9, with D perhaps matching TRBD1 (6 bases). The ends were cut back, 0 bases at V and 6 bases at J, with 13 bases in the middle. CDR3 size: 15 residues. Germline-derived CDR1 and CDR2 are SGDLS and YYNGEE. This CDR3 is CASSVGQVTRNEQFF. The DNA of the CDR3 is TGTGCCAGCAGCGTAGGACAGGTGACGCGCAATGAGCAGTTCTTC.

This clone was seen once. The chain links TRBV11-3 to TRBJ1-1; perhaps TRBD1 as D (6 bases). V lost 5 bases to trimming and J lost 2 bases, with 12 bases between them. This CDR3 spans 14 amino acids. The germline CDR1 and CDR2 sequences are SGHNT and YENEEA. The CDR3 nucleotides are TGTGCCAGCAGCCACACGGACAGCAACACTGAAGCTTTCTTT. Amino acids: CASSHTDSNTEAFF.

The V gene is TRBV19, the J gene TRBJ2-5, with 8 bases that match TRBD2. Germline V lookup: CDR1 LNHDA, CDR2 SQIVND (reference sequence). The length of the CDR3 is 14 residues. The V segment lost 1 base and the J segment 4 bases; nucleotides outside the gene matches: 2. CDR3 in DNA: TGTGCCAGTAGTATAGGCCTAGCGGGAGAGACCCAGTACTTC. It codes for CASSIGLAGETQYF.

The rearrangement links TRBV20-1 to TRBJ1-2, with no clear D. V lost 1 base and J lost 8, with 5 bases in between. CDR1 and CDR2 (germline): DFQATT, SNEGSKA (reference sequence). The CDR3 spans 10 residues. CDR3 sequence: CSARAGGYTF. For the CDR3, the DNA is TGCAGTGCTAGAGCCGGGGGCTACACCTTC.

This rearrangement joins TRBV5-5 to TRBJ2-3; tentative D call: TRBD2 (6 bases). The germline V gene encodes CDR1 SGHKS and CDR2 YYEKEE (reference sequence). Trimming took 4 bases from V and 8 from J, leaving 17 bases between them. The CDR3 covers 14 residues. CDR3 nucleotides: TGTGCCAGCAGCACCCGACTAGGGGACGGTACGCAGTATTTT. This gives the protein CASSTRLGDGTQYF.

The gene calls are TRBV19 and TRBJ2-2, with D possibly being TRBD2 (5 bases). Per germline, CDR1 LNHDA and CDR2 SQIVND (reference sequence). Deletions cut 4 bases from V and 1 base from J, with 7 bases between. This CDR3 contains 14 residues. The CDR3 bases are TGTGCCAGTAGTAGAGGGCAGAACACCGGGGAGCTGTTTTTT. Translation gives CASSRGQNTGELFF. The variable domain in full, with the rest retrieved from reference TRBV19 and TRBJ2-2, is DGGITQSPKYLFRKEGQNVTLSCEQNLNHDAMYWYRQDPGQGLRLIYYSQIVNDFQKGDIAEGYSVSREKKESFPLTVTSAQKNPTAFYLCASSRGQNTGELFFGEGSRLTVL.

The V and J genes are TRBV5-1 and TRBJ2-2; 7 positions match TRBD1. Trimming at V came to 4 bases and at J to 3 bases, leaving 6 bases not matched to a gene. The CDR3 consists of 15 residues. Germline V lookup: CDR1 SGHRS, CDR2 YFSETQ. The CDR3 coding sequence is TGCGCCAGCAGCCCCCTGACAGGGCACACCGGGGAGCTGTTTTTT. Encoded protein: CASSPLTGHTGELFF.

The chain joins TRBV6-6 to TRBJ2-3; D may be TRBD1 (5 bases). Germline V gene lookup returns CDR1 MNHNY and CDR2 SVGAGI (reference sequence). The ends were cut back, 5 bases at V and 0 bases at J, with 9 bases in the middle. The CDR3 extends over 14 amino acids. The CDR3 loop reads CASSPGQSTDTQYF. Here the CDR3 DNA reads TGTGCCAGCAGTCCCGGACAAAGCACAGATACGCAGTATTTT.

This clone was seen only once. The J gene is TRBJ2-3, the V gene TRBV14, with D maybe TRBD1 (6 bases). Germline CDR1 reads SGHDN; CDR2 reads FVKESK. The CDR3 has 16 residues. V shed 6 bases and J shed 4 bases, with 20 bases lying between them. CDR3 nucleotide sequence: TGTGCCAGCAGTCATCGACAGGTCGGAAGGCCAGATACGCAGTATTTT. Its translation: CASSHRQVGRPDTQYF.

In DNA form, the CDR3 reads TGTGCCAGCAGTGAATGGCAGGTCGCTTTCTTT. This codes for CASSEWQVAFF. V gene TRBV25-1 combines with J gene TRBJ1-1; D unclear. The germline CDR1 and CDR2 sequences are MGHDK and SYGVNS. V shed 1 base and J shed 11 bases, with 8 bases lying between them. This CDR3 contains 11 residues. The full variable domain, in which reference TRBV25-1 and TRBJ1-1 provide the parts outside the CDR3, is EADIYQTPRYLVIGTGKKITLECSQTMGHDKMYWYQQDPGMELHLIHYSYGVNSTEKGDLSSESTVSRIRTEHFPLTLESARPSHTSQYLCASSEWQVAFFGQGTRLTVV.

V and J are TRBV18 and TRBJ1-2; 9 nucleotides match TRBD1. Germline V gene sequence: CDR1 KGHSH, CDR2 LQKENI. This CDR3 has 14 amino acids. V lost 3 bases to trimming and J lost 4 bases; unmatched junction nucleotides: 3. The CDR3 reads CASSPSGQGYGYTF. CDR3 DNA: TGTGCCAGCTCACCCTCGGGACAGGGCTATGGCTACACCTTC.

The V call is TRBV29-1, the J call TRBJ2-1; 8 positions match TRBD2. V dropped 4 bases and J dropped 5; count of bases not matched to a gene: 4. Germline values: CDR1 SQVTM, CDR2 ANQGSEA. This CDR3 comprises 13 residues. CDR3 region: CSVVRGANNEQFF. CDR3 DNA sequence: TGCAGCGTTGTGCGGGGGGCGAACAATGAGCAGTTCTTC.

The chain carries TRBV30 and TRBJ2-3; 8 bases fit TRBD2. J lost 0 bases, V lost 4 bases, and 3 bases had no gene match. The germline CDR1 and CDR2 sequences are GTSNPN and SVGIG (reference sequence). This CDR3 has 14 amino acids. DNA for the CDR3: TGTGCCTGGAACCCTAGCGGGAGCACAGATACGCAGTATTTT. It specifies CAWNPSGSTDTQYF. Full variable domain (outside the CDR3, taken from reference TRBV30 and TRBJ2-3): SQTIHQWPATLVQPVGSPLSLECTVEGTSNPNLYWYRQAAGRGLQLLFYSVGIGQISSEVPQNLSASRPQDRQFILSSKKLLLSDSGFYLCAWNPSGSTDTQYFGPGTRLTVL.

The chain is built from TRBV29-1 and TRBJ2-5; 9 bases map to TRBD1. The V and J ends lost 4 bases and 2 bases, in that order; junction bases with no gene match: 11. The germline CDR1 and CDR2 sequences are SQVTM and ANQGSEA. CDR3 length equals 16 residues. The CDR3 DNA follows: TGCAGCGTTGCCGCATTCCGGGACAGGGCACAAGAGACCCAGTACTTC. Its translation is CSVAAFRDRAQETQYF.

The chain joins TRBV2 to TRBJ2-7; maybe TRBD1 (6 bases). V was cut by 8 bases and J by 3 bases, with 11 bases left in between. CDR3 length equals 12 residues. Germline assignment: CDR1 SNHLY and CDR2 FYNNEI. The CDR3 DNA reads as TGTGCCAGCCGACAGGTTATCTACGAGCAGTACTTC. It encodes CASRQVIYEQYF.

The chain combines TRBV5-5 with TRBJ2-1; D is uncertain. Trimming shortened V by 3 bases and J by 7 bases, and 8 bases separated the two germline ends. CDR3 length: 12 amino acids. Germline CDR1 and CDR2: SGHKS and YYEKEE (reference sequence). This CDR3 is CASSSQSNEQFF. For the CDR3, the DNA is TGTGCCAGCAGCTCCCAGTCTAATGAGCAGTTCTTC.

The rearrangement joins TRBV11-3 to TRBJ2-3, with D hard to call. Germline-derived CDR1 and CDR2 are SGHNT and YENEEA. The CDR3 spans 15 residues. The V and J ends lost 1 base and 2 bases respectively, with 10 bases between them. The CDR3: CASSLVGANTDTQYF. CDR3 nucleotide sequence: TGTGCCAGCAGCTTAGTAGGCGCGAACACAGATACGCAGTATTTT.

This chain uses TRBV9 with TRBJ2-1; 11 bases align to TRBD1. The length of the CDR3 is 15 residues. Germline CDR1 and CDR2: SGDLS and YYNGEE. J was trimmed by 4 bases and V by 2 bases; bases with no gene match: 2. The CDR3, as DNA: TGTGCCAGCAGCGTCGGACAGGGGGCTTACAATGAGCAGTTCTTC. Translation: CASSVGQGAYNEQFF.

The gene calls are TRBV5-1 and TRBJ2-2; a possible D gene is TRBD2 (5 bases). The length of the CDR3 is 15 residues. Looked up from germline, CDR1 is SGHRS and CDR2 is YFSETQ. V was shortened by 4 bases and J by 1 base, with 11 bases between the two germline ends. For the CDR3, the DNA is TGCGCCAGCAGCCCGGAGAGCGGGAACACCGGGGAGCTGTTTTTT. It specifies CASSPESGNTGELFF.

The J gene is TRBJ1-6, the V gene TRBV27; D is undetermined. The CDR3 has 12 amino acids. Trimming stripped 3 bases from V and 8 bases from J, with 5 bases between. Per the germline V gene, CDR1 is MNHEY and CDR2 is SMNVEV (reference sequence). The CDR3 DNA sequence: TGTGCCAGCAGTTTCATGGATTCACCCCTCCACTTT. Protein sequence: CASSFMDSPLHF.

Worth noting for this clone: A read error may account for a junction end that differs from germline. Different DNA sequences within this sample yield the same CDR3. The rearrangement links TRBV9 to TRBJ2-2; D might be TRBD2 (5 bases). CDR1 and CDR2 (germline): SGDLS, YYNGEE. The CDR3 totals 14 residues. The CDR3 here is CASSVGGNTGELFF. The CDR3 DNA follows: TGCGCCAGCAGCGTAGGAGGGAACACCGGGGAGCTGTTTTTT.

The rearrangement uses TRBV28 and TRBJ1-2, with no clear D. This CDR3 is built from 12 residues. Trimming stripped 8 bases from V and 5 bases from J, with 12 bases between. Germline CDR1 is MDHEN and CDR2 is SYDVKM. The CDR3 DNA follows: TGTGCCAGCTCTCCGGGAGCATATGGCTACACCTTC. It is translated as CASSPGAYGYTF.

This clone has a single count. The identical CDR3 is also encoded by other nucleotide sequences in the sample. The rearrangement uses TRBV19 and TRBJ1-5; 8 nucleotides agree with TRBD1. This CDR3 has 16 residues. Germline V gene data show CDR1 as LNHDA and CDR2 as SQIVND (reference sequence). J was trimmed by 7 bases and V by 6 bases; bases with no gene match: 14. The CDR3 nucleotides are TGTGCCAGTAGCCCAGGAGCCGACAGGGGCAGGCAGCCCCAGCATTTT. Its protein is CASSPGADRGRQPQHF.

V gene TRBV28 combines with J gene TRBJ1-6; 7 bases map to TRBD1. The V gene's germline CDR1 is MDHEN and CDR2 SYDVKM. Trimming took 6 bases from V and 9 from J; bases not matched to a gene: 5. CDR3 length equals 13 residues. CDR3 loop: CASSSDRVSPLHF. CDR3 coding DNA: TGTGCCAGCAGCTCAGACAGGGTTTCACCCCTCCACTTT.

This chain links TRBV9 with TRBJ2-1, with 14 bases that match TRBD2. Germline-derived CDR1 and CDR2 are SGDLS and YYNGEE. This CDR3 is built from 16 residues. With 6 bases clipped from V and 7 bases from J, the junction kept 9 bases outside the gene matches. Here the CDR3 DNA reads TGTGCCAGCACCCGGACTAGCGGGAGGCTCATGAATGAGCAGTTCTTC. Its translation: CASTRTSGRLMNEQFF. Based on the CDR3 plus reference TRBV9 and TRBJ2-1, the full variable domain is DSGVTQTPKHLITATGQRVTLRCSPRSGDLSVYWYQQSLDQGLQFLIQYYNGEERAKGNILERFSAQQFPDLHSELNLSSLELGDSALYFCASTRTSGRLMNEQFFGPGTRLTVL.

The rearrangement links TRBV5-1 to TRBJ2-5; TRBD2 aligns across 14 bases. This CDR3 region has 17 residues. The J segment lost 3 bases and the V segment lost 4 bases, leaving 8 bases of the junction unmatched. The germline CDR1 and CDR2 sequences are SGHRS and YFSETQ. The CDR3 sequence: CASSKGLAGVGEETQYF. The CDR3 DNA sequence: TGCGCCAGCAGCAAGGGACTAGCGGGAGTCGGCGAAGAGACCCAGTACTTC.